This record covers a single TCR beta chain. A clone one base away is much larger, so this may be a read error. All patients reached thyroid surgery having received no treatment beforehand. The data originate from a study of metastatic and nonmetastatic thyroid tumors. About the study: Repertoires were compared across blood and tumor or nodule tissue from malignant and benign thyroid patients.

CDR1 is MNHNS and CDR2 is SASEGT in the germline V gene. Deletions cut 6 bases from V and 7 bases from J, with 13 bases between. CDR3 length: 14 amino acids. Original processing methods: The study built a papillary thyroid cancer distant-metastasis classifier from CDR3 differences across clinicopathological groups. Using MiXCR, TCRdb reanalyzed the PCR reads. These V and J calls rely on TCRdb rather than the paper's analysis. Of 50,000 or so clones listed, 22% were seen once; the top ten hold 3.8%. The source of this sequence is a male donor with papillary thyroid cancer or a benign thyroid nodule (not recorded which). Some clones in this sample may be carry-over from other donors' samples. The sample consisted of blood. The rearrangement uses TRBV6-1 and TRBJ1-6; D is perhaps TRBD1 (6 bases). The CDR3 DNA follows: TGTGCCAGCAGGGTGACAGGCGTCAATTCACCCCTCCACTTT. Its protein product is CASRVTGVNSPLHF.